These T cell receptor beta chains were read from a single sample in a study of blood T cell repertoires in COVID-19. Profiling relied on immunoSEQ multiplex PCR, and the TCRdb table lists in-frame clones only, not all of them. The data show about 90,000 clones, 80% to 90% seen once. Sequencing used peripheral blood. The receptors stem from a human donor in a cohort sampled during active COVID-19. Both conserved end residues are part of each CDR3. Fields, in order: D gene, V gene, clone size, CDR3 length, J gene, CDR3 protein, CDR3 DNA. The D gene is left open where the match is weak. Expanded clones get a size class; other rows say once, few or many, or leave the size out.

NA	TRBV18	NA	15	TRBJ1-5	CASSLGRLSNQPQHF	TGTGCCAGCTCACTGGGCAGGTTAAGCAATCAGCCCCAGCATTTT
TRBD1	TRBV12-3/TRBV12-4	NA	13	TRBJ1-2	CATRGQAEGGYTF	TGTGCCACCCGGGGACAGGCCGAGGGTGGCTACACCTTC
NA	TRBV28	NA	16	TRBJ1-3	CASSPPASSSGNTIYF	TGTGCCAGCAGTCCCCCGGCGTCTAGCTCTGGAAACACCATATATTTT
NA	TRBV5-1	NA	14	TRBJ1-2	CASSLGERPYGYTF	TGCGCCAGCAGCTTGGGGGAGAGGCCCTATGGCTACACCTTC
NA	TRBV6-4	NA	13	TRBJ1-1	CASSVGLNTEAFF	TGTGCCAGCAGTGTCGGTTTGAACACTGAAGCTTTCTTT
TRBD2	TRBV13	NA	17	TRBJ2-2	CASSSIQRGGNTGELFF	TGTGCCAGCAGCTCCATCCAGCGGGGGGGTAACACCGGGGAGCTGTTTTTT
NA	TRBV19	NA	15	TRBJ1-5	CASSHPGGPNQPQHF	TGTGCCAGTAGCCACCCCGGGGGGCCAAATCAGCCCCAGCATTTT
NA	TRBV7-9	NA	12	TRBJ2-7	CASSFGPYEQYF	TGTGCCAGCAGCTTTGGGCCATACGAGCAGTACTTC
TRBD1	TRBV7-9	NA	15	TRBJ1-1	CASSLRDSMNTEAFF	TGTGCCAGCAGCTTAAGGGACAGCATGAACACTGAAGCTTTCTTT
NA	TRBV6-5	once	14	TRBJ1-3	CATKSSHSGNTIYF	TGTGCCACCAAATCCAGTCACTCTGGAAACACCATATATTTT
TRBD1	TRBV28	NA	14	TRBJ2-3	CARTRQGSTDTQYF	TGTGCCAGGACAAGACAGGGTAGCACAGATACGCAGTATTTT
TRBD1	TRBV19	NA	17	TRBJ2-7	CASSTFTGMDRAYEQYF	TGTGCCAGTAGTACCTTTACTGGTATGGACAGGGCTTACGAGCAGTACTTC
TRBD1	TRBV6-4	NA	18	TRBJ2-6	CASSVGVTGGGGANVLTF	TGTGCCAGCAGTGTAGGAGTGACAGGGGGAGGTGGGGCCAACGTCCTGACTTTC
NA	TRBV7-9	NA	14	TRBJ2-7	CASRRHGSSYEQYF	TGTGCCAGCAGGAGACACGGTAGCTCCTACGAGCAGTACTTC
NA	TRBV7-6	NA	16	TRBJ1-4	CASSLVGGGRVEKLFF	TGTGCCAGCAGCTTAGTTGGGGGCGGACGGGTTGAAAAACTGTTTTTT
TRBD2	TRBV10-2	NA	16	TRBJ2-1	CASSRPRGGLRDEQFF	TGCGCCAGCAGTCGCCCGCGGGGGGGGTTGAGGGATGAGCAGTTCTTC